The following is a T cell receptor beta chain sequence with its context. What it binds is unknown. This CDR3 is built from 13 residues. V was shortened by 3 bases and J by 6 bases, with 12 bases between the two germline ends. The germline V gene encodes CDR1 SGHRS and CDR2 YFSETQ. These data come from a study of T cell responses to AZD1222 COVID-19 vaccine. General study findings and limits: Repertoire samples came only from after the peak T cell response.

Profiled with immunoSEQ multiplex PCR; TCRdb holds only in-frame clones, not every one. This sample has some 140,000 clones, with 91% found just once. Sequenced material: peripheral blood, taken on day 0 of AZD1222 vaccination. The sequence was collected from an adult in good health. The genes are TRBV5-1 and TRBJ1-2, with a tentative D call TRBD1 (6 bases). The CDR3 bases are TGCGCCAGCAGCTCGAACTACAGGGATGGCTACACCTTC. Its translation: CASSSNYRDGYTF.